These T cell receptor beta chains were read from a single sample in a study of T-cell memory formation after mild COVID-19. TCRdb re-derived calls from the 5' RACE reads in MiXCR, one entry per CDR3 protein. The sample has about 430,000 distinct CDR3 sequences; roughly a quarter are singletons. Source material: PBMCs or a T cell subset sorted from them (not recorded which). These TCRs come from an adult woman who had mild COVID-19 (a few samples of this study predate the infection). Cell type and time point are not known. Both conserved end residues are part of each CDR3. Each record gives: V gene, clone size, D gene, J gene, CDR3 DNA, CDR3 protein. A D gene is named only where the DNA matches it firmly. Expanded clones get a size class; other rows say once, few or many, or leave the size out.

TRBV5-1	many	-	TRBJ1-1	TGCGCCAGCAGCTTGCTCCCTCGGGCCACTGAAGCTTTCTTT	CASSLLPRATEAFF
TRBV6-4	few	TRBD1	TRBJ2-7	TGTGCCAGCAGTGACATTGCCGGGACAGGGGCACACGAGCAGTACTTC	CASSDIAGTGAHEQYF
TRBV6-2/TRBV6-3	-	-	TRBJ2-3	TGTGCCAGCAGTTACAAGGCGCTAGCGTTTACAGATACGCAGTATTTT	CASSYKALAFTDTQYF
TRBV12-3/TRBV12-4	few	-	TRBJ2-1	TGTGCCAGCCATATAGGGGGACGGCGTGAGCAGTTCTTC	CASHIGGRREQFF
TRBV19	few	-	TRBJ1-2	TGTGCCAGTAGTATGGGCGGCTATGGCTACACCTTC	CASSMGGYGYTF
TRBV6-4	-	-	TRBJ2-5	TGTGCCAGCAGTTCCGACACCGGGGGGACCCAGTACTTC	CASSSDTGGTQYF
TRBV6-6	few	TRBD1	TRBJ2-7	TGTGCCAGCAGTTACCCTCCCGCAGGACAGGGGGCCCACGAGCAGTACTTC	CASSYPPAGQGAHEQYF
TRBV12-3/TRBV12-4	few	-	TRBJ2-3	TGTGCCAGCAGTGAGTGGAGGGCGCGAGGCACAGATACGCAGTATTTT	CASSEWRARGTDTQYF
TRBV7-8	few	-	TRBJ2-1	TGTGCCAGCAGCTTTAGACTACATTACAATGAGCAGTTCTTC	CASSFRLHYNEQFF
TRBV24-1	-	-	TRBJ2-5	TGTGCCACGGCCCTGGGGCGGGAAGAGACCCAGTACTTC	CATALGREETQYF
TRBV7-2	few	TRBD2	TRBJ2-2	TGTGCCAGCAGCTTAGCGGCGGGGGCCGGGGAGCTGTTTTTT	CASSLAAGAGELFF
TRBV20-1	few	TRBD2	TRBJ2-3	TGCAGTGCCGTATTAGGCGGGGGTATCACAGATACGCAGTATTTT	CSAVLGGGITDTQYF
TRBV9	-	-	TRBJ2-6	TGTGCCAGCAGCGTAGGGCACTCTGGGGCCAACGTCCTGACTTTC	CASSVGHSGANVLTF
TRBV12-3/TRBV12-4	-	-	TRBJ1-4	TGTGCCAGCAGTGGACTTGAAGAGGATGAAAAACTGTTTTTT	CASSGLEEDEKLFF
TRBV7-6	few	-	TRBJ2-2	TGTGCCTCTACACCCGGGGGTACCGGGGAGCTGTTTTTT	CASTPGGTGELFF
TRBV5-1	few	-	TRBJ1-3	TGCGCCAGCAGCTTGGTGGGGAACTCTGGAAACACCATATATTTT	CASSLVGNSGNTIYF
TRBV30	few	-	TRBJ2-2	TGTGCCTGGGCTGTAGGAAACACCGGGGAGCTGTTTTTT	CAWAVGNTGELFF
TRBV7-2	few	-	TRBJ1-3	TGTGCCAGCAGCTTAGAGGTTAACCCCTTCGTATCTGGAAACACCATATATTTT	CASSLEVNPFVSGNTIYF
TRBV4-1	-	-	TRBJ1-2	TGCGCCAGCAGCCAAGGTTTGGAGAGGGGCTACACCTTC	CASSQGLERGYTF
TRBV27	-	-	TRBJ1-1	TGTGCCAGCAGTTCTCGCGGCTACGCTTTCTTT	CASSSRGYAFF
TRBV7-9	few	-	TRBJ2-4	TGTGCCAGCAGCCGATCTAGCGTACTAGCCAAAAACATTCAGTACTTC	CASSRSSVLAKNIQYF
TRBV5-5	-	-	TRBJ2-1	TGTGCCAGCAGCTGGTACCTAGCGATACACAATGAGCAGTTCTTC	CASSWYLAIHNEQFF
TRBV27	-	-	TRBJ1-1	TGTGCCAGCAGTTGGCAGGGGCCGAACACTGAAGCTTTCTTT	CASSWQGPNTEAFF
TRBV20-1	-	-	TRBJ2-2	TGCAGTGCTAGTGTCAGGGGATATGGTACCGGGGAGCTGTTTTTT	CSASVRGYGTGELFF
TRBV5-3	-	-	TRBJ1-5	TGTGCCAGAAGCTTGGTAACACAGGCCGATAGCAATCAGCCCCAGCATTTT	CARSLVTQADSNQPQHF
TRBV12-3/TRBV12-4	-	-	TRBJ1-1	TGTGCCAGCAGTTTACCCCCGGGCACTGAAGCTTTCTTT	CASSLPPGTEAFF
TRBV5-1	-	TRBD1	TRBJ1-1	TGCGCCAGCAGCCTGTTCACAGGGGCCGCGATCGGTTCCTCGGTGAACACTGAAGCTTTCTTT	CASSLFTGAAIGSSVNTEAFF
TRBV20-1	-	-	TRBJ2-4	TGCAGTCTTAACGACTTAACCAAAAACATTCAGTACTTC	CSLNDLTKNIQYF
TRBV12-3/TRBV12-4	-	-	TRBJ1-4	TGTGCCAGCAGTTTATGGTCAGGGGCCTATAATGAAAAACTGTTTTTT	CASSLWSGAYNEKLFF